This T cell receptor (beta chain) was sequenced during a study of molecular identifiers for immune sequencing clone quantification. This clonotype appeared a few times. Germline CDR1 is MNHEY and CDR2 is SMNVEV (reference sequence). The V and J ends lost 5 bases and 6 bases, in that order; junction bases with no gene match: 16. The CDR3 consists of 16 residues. The authors built bulk TCR libraries by previously described methods with listed TCR primers. TCRdb redid the calling of the PCR reads with MiXCR, one entry per CDR3 protein. There are roughly 65,000 distinct CDR3 sequences in the sample; less than 20% occur only once, and approximately 1.4% lies in the top ten.

Sequencing input: naive CD8+ T cells from blood, with Jurkat cell RNA spiked in. Stated subset: FACS-sorted CD8+CD4-CCR7+CD45RA+ naive T cells. This receptor was obtained from a human donor in good health. Some libraries in this study had Jurkat cell RNA spiked in. This chain links TRBV27 with TRBJ2-7, with 7 nucleotides matching TRBD1. Here the CDR3 DNA reads TGTGCCAGCAGTGCGGGCCAGGGGGTTTCGCGGGCCGAGCAGTACTTC. Translated, it gives CASSAGQGVSRAEQYF.